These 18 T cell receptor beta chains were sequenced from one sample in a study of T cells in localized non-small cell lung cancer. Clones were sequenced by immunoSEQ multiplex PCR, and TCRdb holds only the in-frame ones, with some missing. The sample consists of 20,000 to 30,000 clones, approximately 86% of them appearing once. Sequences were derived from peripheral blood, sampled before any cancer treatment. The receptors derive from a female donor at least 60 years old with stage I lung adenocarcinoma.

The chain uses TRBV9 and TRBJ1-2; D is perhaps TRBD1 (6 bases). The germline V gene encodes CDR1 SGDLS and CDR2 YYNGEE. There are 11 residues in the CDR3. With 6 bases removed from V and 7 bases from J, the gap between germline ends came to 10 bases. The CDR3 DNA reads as TGTGCCAGCACCAGGGGAGTTGGCTACACCTTC. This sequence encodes CASTRGVGYTF.

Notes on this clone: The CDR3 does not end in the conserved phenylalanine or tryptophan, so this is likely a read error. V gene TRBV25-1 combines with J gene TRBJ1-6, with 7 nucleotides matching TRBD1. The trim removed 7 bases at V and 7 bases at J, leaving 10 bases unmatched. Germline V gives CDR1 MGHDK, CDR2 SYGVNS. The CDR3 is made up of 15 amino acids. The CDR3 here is CASTAAGTVNSPLHL. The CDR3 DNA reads TGTGCCAGCACGGCGGCCGGGACAGTCAATTCACCCCTCCACCTT.

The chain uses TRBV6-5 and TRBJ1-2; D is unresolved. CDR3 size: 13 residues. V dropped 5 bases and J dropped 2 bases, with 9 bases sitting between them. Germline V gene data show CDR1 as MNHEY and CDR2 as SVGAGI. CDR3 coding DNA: TGTGCCAGCAGTCCTTCGGGGAACTATGGCTACACCTTC. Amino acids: CASSPSGNYGYTF.

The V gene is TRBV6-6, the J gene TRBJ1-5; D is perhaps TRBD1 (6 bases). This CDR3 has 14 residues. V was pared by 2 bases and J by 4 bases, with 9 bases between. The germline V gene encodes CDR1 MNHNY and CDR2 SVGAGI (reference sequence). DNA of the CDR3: TGTGCCAGCAGTTACGGGACACCGAATCAGCCCCAGCATTTT. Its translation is CASSYGTPNQPQHF.

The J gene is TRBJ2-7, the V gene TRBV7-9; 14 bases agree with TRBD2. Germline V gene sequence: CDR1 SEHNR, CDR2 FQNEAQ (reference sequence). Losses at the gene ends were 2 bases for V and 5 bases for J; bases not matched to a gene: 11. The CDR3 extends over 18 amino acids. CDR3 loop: CASSLPPRLAGGRNEQYF. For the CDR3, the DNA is TGTGCCAGCAGCTTACCACCCCGACTAGCGGGAGGGCGGAACGAGCAGTACTTC.

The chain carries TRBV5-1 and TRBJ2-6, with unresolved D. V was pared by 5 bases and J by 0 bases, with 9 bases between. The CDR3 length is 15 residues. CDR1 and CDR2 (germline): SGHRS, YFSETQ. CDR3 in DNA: TGCGCCAGCAGGGGCCTCAACTCTGGGGCCAACGTCCTGACTTTC. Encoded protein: CASRGLNSGANVLTF.

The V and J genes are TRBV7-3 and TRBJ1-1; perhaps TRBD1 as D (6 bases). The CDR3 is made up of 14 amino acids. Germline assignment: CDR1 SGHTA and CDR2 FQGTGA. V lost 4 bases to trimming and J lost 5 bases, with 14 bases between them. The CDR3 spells CASSSLGAGTEAFF. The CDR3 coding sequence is TGTGCCAGCAGCTCCTTGGGGGCAGGTACTGAAGCTTTCTTT.

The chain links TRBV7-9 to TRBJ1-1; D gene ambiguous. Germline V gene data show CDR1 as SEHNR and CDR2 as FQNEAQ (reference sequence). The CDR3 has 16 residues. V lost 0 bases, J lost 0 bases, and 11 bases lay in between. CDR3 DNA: TGTGCCAGCAGCTTAGCCTATGGCAGAGTGAACACTGAAGCTTTCTTT. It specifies CASSLAYGRVNTEAFF. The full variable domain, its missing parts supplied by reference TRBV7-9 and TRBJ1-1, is DTGVSQNPRHKITKRGQNVTFRCDPISEHNRLYWYRQTLGQGPEFLTYFQNEAQLEKSRLLSDRFSAERPKGSFSTLEIQRTEQGDSAMYLCASSLAYGRVNTEAFFGQGTRLTVV.

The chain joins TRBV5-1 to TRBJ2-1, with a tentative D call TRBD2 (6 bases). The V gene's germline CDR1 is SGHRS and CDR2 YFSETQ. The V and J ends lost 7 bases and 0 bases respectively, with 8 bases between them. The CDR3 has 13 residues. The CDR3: CASAEGSYNEQFF. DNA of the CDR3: TGCGCCAGCGCGGAGGGCTCCTACAATGAGCAGTTCTTC. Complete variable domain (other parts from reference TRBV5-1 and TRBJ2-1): KAGVTQTPRYLIKTRGQQVTLSCSPISGHRSVSWYQQTPGQGLQFLFEYFSETQRNKGNFPGRFSGRQFSNSRSEMNVSTLELGDSALYLCASAEGSYNEQFFGPGTRLTVL.

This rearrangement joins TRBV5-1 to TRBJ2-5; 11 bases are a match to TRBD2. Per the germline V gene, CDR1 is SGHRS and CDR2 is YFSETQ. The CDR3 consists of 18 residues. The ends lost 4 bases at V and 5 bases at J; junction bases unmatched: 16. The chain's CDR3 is CASSPGGLAGGRKETQYF. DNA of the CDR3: TGCGCCAGCAGCCCTGGGGGGCTAGCGGGAGGACGCAAGGAGACCCAGTACTTC.

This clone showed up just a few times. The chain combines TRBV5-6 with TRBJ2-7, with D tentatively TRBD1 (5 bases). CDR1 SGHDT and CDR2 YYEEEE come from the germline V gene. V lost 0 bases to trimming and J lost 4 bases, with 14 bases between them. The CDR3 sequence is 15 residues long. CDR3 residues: CASSLAGLGPYEQYF. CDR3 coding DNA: TGTGCCAGCAGCTTGGCAGGGTTAGGCCCTTACGAGCAGTACTTC.

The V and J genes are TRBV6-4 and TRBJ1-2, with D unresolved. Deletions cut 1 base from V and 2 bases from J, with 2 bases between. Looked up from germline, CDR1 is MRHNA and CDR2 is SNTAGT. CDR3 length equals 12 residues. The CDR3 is CASSDLNYGYTF. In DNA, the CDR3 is TGTGCCAGCAGTGACTTGAACTATGGCTACACCTTC.

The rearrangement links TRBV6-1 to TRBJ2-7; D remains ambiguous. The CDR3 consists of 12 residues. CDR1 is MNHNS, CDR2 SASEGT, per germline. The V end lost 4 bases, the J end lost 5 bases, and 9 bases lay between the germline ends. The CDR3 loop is CASSVRPDEQYF. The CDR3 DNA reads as TGTGCCAGCAGTGTGAGGCCCGACGAGCAGTACTTC.

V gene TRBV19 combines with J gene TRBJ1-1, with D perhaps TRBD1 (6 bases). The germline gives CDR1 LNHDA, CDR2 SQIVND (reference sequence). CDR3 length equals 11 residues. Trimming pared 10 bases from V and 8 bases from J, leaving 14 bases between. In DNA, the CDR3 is TGTGCCACTTCAAGGGGGGGAGAAGCTTTCTTT. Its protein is CATSRGGEAFF.

CDR3 sequence reads: CSVREGNSNQPQHF. CDR3 sequence (DNA): TGCAGCGTTAGGGAAGGGAATAGCAATCAGCCCCAGCATTTT. The V and J genes are TRBV29-1 and TRBJ1-5; D gene ambiguous. The germline CDR1 and CDR2 sequences are SQVTM and ANQGSEA. The CDR3 sequence is 14 residues long. Deletions cut 5 bases from V and 0 bases from J, with 11 bases between.

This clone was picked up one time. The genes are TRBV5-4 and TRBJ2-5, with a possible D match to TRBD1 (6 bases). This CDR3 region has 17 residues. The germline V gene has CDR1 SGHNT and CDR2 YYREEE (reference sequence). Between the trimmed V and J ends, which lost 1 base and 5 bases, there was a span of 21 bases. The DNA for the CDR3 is TGTGCCAGCAGCTTGTTTTCTCGGACAGCCGGGAAGGAGACCCAGTACTTC. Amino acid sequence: CASSLFSRTAGKETQYF.

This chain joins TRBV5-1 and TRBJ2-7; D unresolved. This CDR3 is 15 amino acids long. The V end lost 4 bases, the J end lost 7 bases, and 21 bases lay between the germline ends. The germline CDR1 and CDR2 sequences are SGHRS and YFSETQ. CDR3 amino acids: CASSPGSFTSSEQYF. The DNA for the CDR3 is TGCGCCAGCAGCCCTGGAAGCTTTACTTCTTCGGAGCAGTACTTC.

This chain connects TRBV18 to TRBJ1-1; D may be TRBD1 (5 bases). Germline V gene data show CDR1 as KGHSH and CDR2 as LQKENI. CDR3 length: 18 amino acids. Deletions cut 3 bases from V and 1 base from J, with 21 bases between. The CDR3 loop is CASSPTWGKNGPNTEAFF. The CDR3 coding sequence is TGTGCCAGCTCACCGACTTGGGGGAAGAACGGCCCGAACACTGAAGCTTTCTTT.